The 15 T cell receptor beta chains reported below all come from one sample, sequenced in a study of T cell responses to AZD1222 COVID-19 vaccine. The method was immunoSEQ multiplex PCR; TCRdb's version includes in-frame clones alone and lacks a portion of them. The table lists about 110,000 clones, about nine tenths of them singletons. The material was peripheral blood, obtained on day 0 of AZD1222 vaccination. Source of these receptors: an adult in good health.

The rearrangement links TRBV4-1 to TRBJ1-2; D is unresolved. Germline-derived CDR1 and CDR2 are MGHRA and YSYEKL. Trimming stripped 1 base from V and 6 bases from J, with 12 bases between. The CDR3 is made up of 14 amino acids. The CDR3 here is CASSQVRGFDGYTF. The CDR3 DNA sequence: TGCGCCAGCAGCCAAGTACGGGGATTCGATGGCTACACCTTC.

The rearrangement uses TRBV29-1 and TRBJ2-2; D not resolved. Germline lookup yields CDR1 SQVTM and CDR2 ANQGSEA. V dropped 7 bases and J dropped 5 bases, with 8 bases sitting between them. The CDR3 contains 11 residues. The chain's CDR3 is CSATWTGELFF. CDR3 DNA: TGCAGCGCGACCTGGACCGGGGAGCTGTTTTTT.

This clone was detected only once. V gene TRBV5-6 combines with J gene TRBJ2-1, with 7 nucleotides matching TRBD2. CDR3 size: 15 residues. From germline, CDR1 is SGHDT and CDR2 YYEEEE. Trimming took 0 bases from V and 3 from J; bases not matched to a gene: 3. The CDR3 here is CASSLAGGFYNEQFF. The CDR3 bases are TGTGCCAGCAGCTTGGCGGGAGGTTTCTACAATGAGCAGTTCTTC. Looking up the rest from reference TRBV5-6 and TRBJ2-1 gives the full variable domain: DAGVTQSPTHLIKTRGQQVTLRCSPKSGHDTVSWYQQALGQGPQFIFQYYEEEERQRGNFPDRFSGHQFPNYSSELNVNALLLGDSALYLCASSLAGGFYNEQFFGPGTRLTVL.

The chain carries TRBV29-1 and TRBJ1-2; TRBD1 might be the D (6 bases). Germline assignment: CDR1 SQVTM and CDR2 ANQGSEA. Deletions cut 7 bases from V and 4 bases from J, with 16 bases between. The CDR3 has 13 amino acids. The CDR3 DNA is TGCAGCGCCGGAGGGGGAGATATCTATGGCTACACCTTC. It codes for CSAGGGDIYGYTF. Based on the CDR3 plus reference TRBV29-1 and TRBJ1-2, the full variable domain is SAVISQKPSRDICQRGTSLTIQCQVDSQVTMMFWYRQQPGQSLTLIATANQGSEATYESGFVIDKFPISRPNLTFSTLTVSNMSPEDSSIYLCSAGGGDIYGYTFGSGTRLTVV.

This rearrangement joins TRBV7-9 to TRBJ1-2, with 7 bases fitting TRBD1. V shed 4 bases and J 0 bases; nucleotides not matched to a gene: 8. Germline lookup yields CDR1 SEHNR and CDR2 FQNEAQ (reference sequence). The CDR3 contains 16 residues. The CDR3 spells CASSSGGGRANYGYTF. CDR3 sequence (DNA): TGTGCCAGCAGCTCAGGGGGAGGCAGGGCTAACTATGGCTACACCTTC.

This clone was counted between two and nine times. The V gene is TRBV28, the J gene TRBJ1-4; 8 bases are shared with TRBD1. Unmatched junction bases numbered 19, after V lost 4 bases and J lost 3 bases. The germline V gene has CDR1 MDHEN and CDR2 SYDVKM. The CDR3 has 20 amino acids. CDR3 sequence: CASSWRWTGREKGSNEKLFF. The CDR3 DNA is TGTGCCAGCAGTTGGAGGTGGACAGGGCGGGAAAAGGGCTCTAATGAAAAACTGTTTTTT.

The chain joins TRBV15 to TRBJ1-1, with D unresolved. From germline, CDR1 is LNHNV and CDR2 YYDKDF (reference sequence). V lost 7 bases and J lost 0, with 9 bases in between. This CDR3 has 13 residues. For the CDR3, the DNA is TGTGCCACCAAACCGGAAATGAACACTGAAGCTTTCTTT. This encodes CATKPEMNTEAFF. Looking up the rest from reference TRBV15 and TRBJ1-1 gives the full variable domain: DAMVIQNPRYQVTQFGKPVTLSCSQTLNHNVMYWYQQKSSQAPKLLFHYYDKDFNNEADTPDNFQSRRPNTSFCFLDIRSPGLGDTAMYLCATKPEMNTEAFFGQGTRLTVV.

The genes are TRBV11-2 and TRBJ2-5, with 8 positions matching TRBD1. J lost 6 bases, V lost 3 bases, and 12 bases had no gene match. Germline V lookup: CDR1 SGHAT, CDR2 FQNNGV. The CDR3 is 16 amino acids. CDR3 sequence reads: CASSLGGQDGRKTQYF. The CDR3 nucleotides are TGTGCCAGCAGCTTGGGGGGACAGGATGGCCGAAAGACCCAGTACTTC.

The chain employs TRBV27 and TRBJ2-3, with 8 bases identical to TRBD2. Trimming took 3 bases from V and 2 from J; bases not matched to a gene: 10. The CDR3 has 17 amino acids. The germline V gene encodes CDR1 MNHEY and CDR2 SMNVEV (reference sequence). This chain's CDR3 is CASSLGAAGGYTDTQYF. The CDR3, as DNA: TGTGCCAGCAGTTTGGGGGCGGCGGGGGGATACACAGATACGCAGTATTTT.

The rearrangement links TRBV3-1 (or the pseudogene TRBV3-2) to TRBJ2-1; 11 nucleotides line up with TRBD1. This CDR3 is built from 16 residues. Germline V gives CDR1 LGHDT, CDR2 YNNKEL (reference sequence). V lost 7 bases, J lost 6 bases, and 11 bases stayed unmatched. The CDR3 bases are TGTGCCAGCAACCACTTGGGGACAGGGGGATTCAATGAGCAGTTCTTC. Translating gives CASNHLGTGGFNEQFF.

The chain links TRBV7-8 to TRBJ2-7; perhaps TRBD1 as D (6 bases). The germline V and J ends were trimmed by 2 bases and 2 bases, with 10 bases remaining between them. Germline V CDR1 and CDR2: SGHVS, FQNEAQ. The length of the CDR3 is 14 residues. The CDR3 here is CASSLNRQAYEQYF. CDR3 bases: TGTGCCAGCAGCTTAAACCGACAGGCCTACGAGCAGTACTTC.

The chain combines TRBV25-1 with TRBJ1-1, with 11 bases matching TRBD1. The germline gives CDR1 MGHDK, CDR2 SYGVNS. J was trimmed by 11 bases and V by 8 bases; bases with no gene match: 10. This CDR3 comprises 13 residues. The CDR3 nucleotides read TGTGCCAGCGCCAGTACGGGACAGGGGGTTGCTTTCTTT. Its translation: CASASTGQGVAFF.

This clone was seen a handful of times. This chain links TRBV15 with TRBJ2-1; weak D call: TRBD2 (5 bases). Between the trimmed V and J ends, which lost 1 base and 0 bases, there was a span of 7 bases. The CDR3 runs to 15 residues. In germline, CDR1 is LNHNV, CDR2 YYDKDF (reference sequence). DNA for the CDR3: TGTGCCACCAGCAGAGCGGGGAGCTCCTACAATGAGCAGTTCTTC. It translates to CATSRAGSSYNEQFF. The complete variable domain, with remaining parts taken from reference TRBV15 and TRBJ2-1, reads DAMVIQNPRYQVTQFGKPVTLSCSQTLNHNVMYWYQQKSSQAPKLLFHYYDKDFNNEADTPDNFQSRRPNTSFCFLDIRSPGLGDTAMYLCATSRAGSSYNEQFFGPGTRLTVL.

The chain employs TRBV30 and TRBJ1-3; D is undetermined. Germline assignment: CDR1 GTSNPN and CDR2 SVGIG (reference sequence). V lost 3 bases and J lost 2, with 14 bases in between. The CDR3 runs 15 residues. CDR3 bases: TGTGCCTGGAGGATTGACCCTTCCCCTGGAAACACCATATATTTT. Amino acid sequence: CAWRIDPSPGNTIYF. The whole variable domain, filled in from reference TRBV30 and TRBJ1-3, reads SQTIHQWPATLVQPVGSPLSLECTVEGTSNPNLYWYRQAAGRGLQLLFYSVGIGQISSEVPQNLSASRPQDRQFILSSKKLLLSDSGFYLCAWRIDPSPGNTIYFGEGSWLTVV.

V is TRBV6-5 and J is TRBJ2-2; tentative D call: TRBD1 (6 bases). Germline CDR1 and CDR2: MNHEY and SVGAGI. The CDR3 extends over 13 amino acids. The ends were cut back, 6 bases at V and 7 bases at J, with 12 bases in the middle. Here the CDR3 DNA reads TGTGCCAGCAGCCTAAAACAGGGCGGGGAGCTGTTTTTT. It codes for CASSLKQGGELFF.